Each of the 25 T cell receptor beta chains below was sequenced from the same sample in a study of T-cell reconstitution after alpha-beta-depleted transplantation in children. Unique molecular identifiers featured in how the TCRbeta library was prepared. TCRdb called the PCR reads again in MiXCR, with one record for every CDR3 protein. The sample consists of around 400,000 distinct CDR3 sequences, approximately 11% of them appearing once. The sequencing here drew on PBMCs from the stem cell graft donor, taken from the stem cell graft. These receptors came from a human donor who donated a stem cell graft to a child with acute myeloid leukemia.

This clonotype was recorded a few times. The chain recombines TRBV19 with TRBJ2-1, with 7 nucleotides matching TRBD1. Germline lookup yields CDR1 LNHDA and CDR2 SQIVND (reference sequence). The CDR3 totals 16 residues. Germline trimming cut 3 bases from V and 7 bases from J; bases unmatched to any gene: 12. The CDR3 loop is CASSIPGQFPMNEQFF. The CDR3 nucleotides are TGTGCCAGTAGTATCCCGGGACAGTTTCCAATGAATGAGCAGTTCTTC.

The chain uses TRBV12-3 or TRBV12-4 and TRBJ1-2; 7 bases line up with TRBD1. The CDR3 loop spans 16 amino acids. The trim removed 5 bases at V and 0 bases at J, leaving 9 bases unmatched. The CDR3 loop is CASSRRQGKPNYGYTF. CDR3 in DNA: TGTGCCAGCAGTCGCCGACAGGGAAAGCCTAACTATGGCTACACCTTC.

This rearrangement joins TRBV6-2 or TRBV6-3 to TRBJ1-5; D gene ambiguous. Germline V gene lookup returns CDR1 MNHEY and CDR2 SVGEGT. Trimming pared 0 bases from V and 4 bases from J, leaving 22 bases between. The CDR3 is 19 residues long. CDR3 residues: CASSYSNLFAKTENQPQHF. The CDR3 DNA is TGTGCCAGCAGTTACTCGAATCTGTTCGCCAAAACAGAAAATCAGCCCCAGCATTTT.

This clonotype has a count of ten or more. The chain has TRBV12-3 or TRBV12-4 and TRBJ2-3; TRBD2 agrees at 7 bases. Unmatched junction bases numbered 4, after V lost 5 bases and J lost 8 bases. The CDR3 consists of 12 residues. Written as DNA, the CDR3 is TGTGCCAGCAGTCCGTCGGGGGGTACGCAGTATTTT. This encodes CASSPSGGTQYF.

The J gene is TRBJ2-3, the V gene TRBV12-3 or TRBV12-4; TRBD2 matches 10 bases. V lost 6 bases and J lost 4; bases outside the gene matches: 7. The CDR3 is made up of 15 amino acids. This chain's CDR3 is CASRSGGARADTQYF. Here the CDR3 DNA reads TGTGCCAGCAGGAGCGGGGGGGCGAGGGCAGATACGCAGTATTTT.

This clonotype was seen more than once but under ten times. V usage is TRBV18 and J usage is TRBJ1-4; the D is unclear. Germline CDR1 is KGHSH and CDR2 is LQKENI. CDR3 length: 15 amino acids. Trimming cost V 2 bases and J 4 bases, with 11 bases left between them. CDR3: CASSPRPANNEKLFF. For the CDR3, the DNA is TGTGCCAGCTCACCAAGGCCAGCGAATAATGAAAAACTGTTTTTT.

This clonotype was recorded many times. Here the CDR3 reads CSVPGPSSYNEQFF. Written as DNA, the CDR3 is TGCAGCGTCCCAGGACCAAGCTCCTACAATGAGCAGTTCTTC. The chain employs TRBV29-1 and TRBJ2-1; no clear D gene. Deletions cut 6 bases from V and 0 bases from J, with 12 bases between. The germline V gene encodes CDR1 SQVTM and CDR2 ANQGSEA. This CDR3 is 14 amino acids long.

Only a few counts were recorded for this clonotype. This rearrangement joins TRBV5-1 to TRBJ1-5; 9 positions agree with TRBD1. Germline assignment: CDR1 SGHRS and CDR2 YFSETQ. The CDR3 runs to 15 residues. With 4 bases clipped from V and 5 bases from J, the junction kept 7 bases outside the gene matches. The CDR3 bases are TGCGCCAGCAGCCGTACAGGGGGCGCCGATCAGCCCCAGCATTTT. Translating it yields CASSRTGGADQPQHF.

The CDR3 region has the DNA TGTGCCATCATGCCGGGACAGGGAGCAATCGGGGAGCTGTTTTTT. Its translation is CAIMPGQGAIGELFF. The V gene is TRBV10-3, the J gene TRBJ2-2; 9 nucleotides line up with TRBD1. CDR3 length equals 15 residues. Germline CDR1 is ENHRY and CDR2 is SYGVKD. Trimming at V came to 7 bases and at J to 7 bases, leaving 10 bases not matched to a gene.

This clonotype was recorded a few times. The rearrangement uses TRBV29-1 and TRBJ2-6; the D is unclear. This CDR3 is 12 amino acids long. The germline gives CDR1 SQVTM, CDR2 ANQGSEA. Trimming removed 5 bases at V and 1 base at J, with 3 bases between. CDR3: CSVLSGANVLTF. The CDR3 coding sequence is TGCAGCGTTCTTTCTGGGGCCAACGTCCTGACTTTC.

This rearrangement joins TRBV5-1 to TRBJ2-7; the D is unclear. The ends were cut back, 3 bases at V and 7 bases at J, with 11 bases in the middle. Germline CDR1 SGHRS, CDR2 YFSETQ. This CDR3 region has 12 residues. The CDR3 coding sequence is TGCGCCAGCAGCTCGGATAGGGTAGAGCAGTACGTC. It translates to CASSSDRVEQYV.

This clonotype came up many times. CDR3 residues: CSVEYSNYGYTF. The CDR3 nucleotides read TGCAGCGTTGAGTACTCTAACTATGGCTACACCTTC. The chain combines TRBV29-1 with TRBJ1-2; D unresolved. This CDR3 contains 12 residues. Between the trimmed V and J ends, which lost 3 bases and 0 bases, there was a span of 5 bases. Germline V gives CDR1 SQVTM, CDR2 ANQGSEA.

The chain is built from TRBV29-1 and TRBJ2-7; D ambiguous. Germline CDR1 is SQVTM and CDR2 is ANQGSEA. V dropped 4 bases and J dropped 3 bases, with 10 bases sitting between them. This CDR3 has 12 residues. Here the CDR3 reads CSVVGQHYEQYV. CDR3 bases: TGCAGCGTTGTTGGGCAGCACTACGAGCAGTACGTC.

The chain couples TRBV7-2 to TRBJ2-5, with D possibly TRBD1 on 7 matching bases. CDR1 and CDR2 from the germline V gene are SGHTA and FQGNSA. V was clipped by 5 bases and J by 4 bases, with 14 bases between them. The CDR3 extends over 14 amino acids. The DNA for the CDR3 is TGTGCCAGCAGCAGAACCAGGGGGGCAGAGACCCAGTACTTC. This translates into CASSRTRGAETQYF.

The gene calls are TRBV4-2 and TRBJ2-3; 10 bases are a match to TRBD2. The CDR3 contains 17 residues. Germline CDR1 reads LGHNA; CDR2 reads YNFKEQ. J gave up 0 bases and V 4 bases, and 7 bases lay outside the gene matches. The CDR3 reads CASSRETSGSSTDTQYF. CDR3 coding DNA: TGTGCCAGCAGCCGTGAGACTAGCGGGTCTAGCACAGATACGCAGTATTTT.

The chain joins TRBV25-1 to TRBJ2-1, with 16 positions matching TRBD2. J was trimmed by 7 bases and V by 0 bases; bases with no gene match: 9. The length of the CDR3 is 19 residues. CDR1 is MGHDK, CDR2 SYGVNS, per germline. The CDR3 sequence: CASSEYYGTSGRAGNEQFF. CDR3 in DNA: TGTGCCAGCAGTGAATATTACGGGACTAGCGGGAGGGCCGGGAATGAGCAGTTCTTC.

This clonotype was counted many times. The J gene is TRBJ1-5, the V gene TRBV14; possible D gene TRBD1, 5 bases. The CDR3 consists of 17 residues. Looked up from germline, CDR1 is SGHDN and CDR2 is FVKESK. The germline V and J ends were trimmed by 0 bases and 0 bases, with 12 bases remaining between them. CDR3 in DNA: TGTGCCAGCAGCCAAGATGGGGCAGTTTATAGCAATCAGCCCCAGCATTTT. This codes for CASSQDGAVYSNQPQHF.

This clonotype was counted only a few times. The chain has TRBV20-1 and TRBJ1-1; D possibly corresponds to TRBD1 (6 bases). CDR1 is DFQATT, CDR2 SNEGSKA, per germline (reference sequence). V lost 3 bases to trimming and J lost 1 base, with 12 bases between them. The CDR3 totals 14 residues. The CDR3, as DNA: TGCAGTGCTAGGGGGGCTTGGTCGAACACTGAAGCTTTCTTT. Translated: CSARGAWSNTEAFF.

This clonotype came up once. The CDR3 DNA is TGTGCCAGCTCACCAGGGGTTGAACAGCCCCAGCATTTT. Its translation: CASSPGVEQPQHF. The rearrangement joins TRBV18 to TRBJ1-5; D gene ambiguous. CDR3 length: 13 amino acids. V lost 2 bases and J 7 bases, leaving 9 bases between the germline ends. Germline-derived CDR1 and CDR2 are KGHSH and LQKENI.

This sequence joins TRBV29-1 and TRBJ1-2; 8 nucleotides agree with TRBD1. This CDR3 is 16 amino acids long. Germline V CDR1 and CDR2: SQVTM, ANQGSEA. J was trimmed by 0 bases and V by 5 bases; bases with no gene match: 11. As DNA, the CDR3 is TGCAGCGTTCTCTCTACTGACAGGGGAACTAACTATGGCTACACCTTC. Protein: CSVLSTDRGTNYGYTF. Variable domain in full (rest from reference TRBV29-1 and TRBJ1-2): SAVISQKPSRDICQRGTSLTIQCQVDSQVTMMFWYRQQPGQSLTLIATANQGSEATYESGFVIDKFPISRPNLTFSTLTVSNMSPEDSSIYLCSVLSTDRGTNYGYTFGSGTRLTVV.

The V gene is TRBV7-2, the J gene TRBJ1-5; perhaps TRBD1 as D (6 bases). The germline V gene encodes CDR1 SGHTA and CDR2 FQGNSA. V was pared by 5 bases and J by 2 bases, with 13 bases between. The CDR3 extends over 15 amino acids. The CDR3 region is CASSRQADGNQPQHF. The CDR3 nucleotides are TGTGCCAGCAGCCGACAGGCAGACGGCAATCAGCCCCAGCATTTT.

This clonotype was observed a few times. V usage is TRBV10-3 and J usage is TRBJ2-5, with D possibly TRBD2 on 5 matching bases. From germline, CDR1 is ENHRY and CDR2 SYGVKD. V was shortened by 0 bases and J by 4 bases, with 9 bases between the two germline ends. The length of the CDR3 is 14 residues. The CDR3 region has the DNA TGTGCCATCAGTGAGTCGAGGGCAGGAGAGACCCAGTACTTC. Translating gives CAISESRAGETQYF.

This clonotype was seen more than once but under ten times. The gene calls are TRBV14 and TRBJ2-7, with no clear D. The CDR3 contains 11 residues. Germline values: CDR1 SGHDN, CDR2 FVKESK. V dropped 8 bases and J dropped 3 bases, with 8 bases sitting between them. CDR3 in DNA: TGTGCCAGCGGATTCCACTACGAGCAGTACTTC. Amino acids: CASGFHYEQYF.

The sample holds many counts of this clonotype. The chain carries TRBV6-4 and TRBJ2-1, with 8 positions matching TRBD2. The ends lost 6 bases at V and 6 bases at J; junction bases unmatched: 7. The germline gives CDR1 MRHNA, CDR2 SNTAGT. The CDR3 is 14 amino acids. The CDR3 reads CASSAGLEANEQFF. The CDR3 DNA reads TGTGCCAGCAGCGCGGGACTAGAGGCCAATGAGCAGTTCTTC.

This chain connects TRBV7-2 to TRBJ1-5; D gene ambiguous. This CDR3 comprises 13 residues. Germline V gene lookup returns CDR1 SGHTA and CDR2 FQGNSA. The V and J ends lost 1 base and 11 bases respectively, with 12 bases between them. In DNA, the CDR3 is TGTGCCAGCAGCTTAGGAGGGCTCCAGTCCCAGCATTTT. Residues: CASSLGGLQSQHF.